Sequencing of this T cell receptor beta chain was carried out in a study of OX40 agonist ivuxolimab in advanced cancers. Whole-study results and caveats: Certain nonresponding patients likewise had low normalized T-cell clonal expansion.

This CDR3 contains 16 residues. V lost 7 bases and J lost 3; bases outside the gene matches: 7. Germline assignment: CDR1 MNHNY and CDR2 SVGAGI (reference sequence). The method was immunoSEQ multiplex PCR; TCRdb's version includes in-frame clones alone and lacks a portion of them. The profile covers around 60,000 clones, with roughly four fifths appearing a single time and approximately 1.5% taken by the ten largest. Points on this clone: Its matching antigen is unknown.

Peripheral blood came from all dose cohorts at three timepoints. This chain connects TRBV6-6 to TRBJ1-4, with 11 bases lining up with TRBD1. The origin of this receptor is an adult with an advanced solid tumor such as melanoma, head and neck, liver or kidney cancer. The specimen was CD4+ or CD8+ T cells sorted from blood, collected in a trial of the OX40 agonist ivuxolimab. CDR3 coding DNA: TGTGCCAGCAACGGACAGGGGGCTAGGGCTAATGAAAAACTGTTTTTT. This encodes CASNGQGARANEKLFF.